The clone carrying this TCR beta chain was observed at least ten times. This record comes from a study of T cells in Graves' hyperthyroidism and ophthalmopathy. The CDR3 has 13 residues. Germline CDR1 DFQATT, CDR2 SNEGSKA (reference sequence). Germline trimming cut 3 bases from V and 8 bases from J; bases unmatched to any gene: 6. RNA transcripts provided the source from which TCR beta CDR3 regions were amplified. The TCR CDR3 first-round RT-PCR relied on the HTBI primer set. TCRdb used MiXCR to reprocess the multiplex PCR reads, holding one entry per CDR3 protein. This sample has around 340,000 distinct CDR3 sequences; approximately 18% occur once, and the top ten carry roughly a sixth.

This TCR was recovered from a woman in her thirties or forties with Graves' ophthalmopathy. The source material was blood. The chain employs TRBV20-1 and TRBJ2-5, with 10 positions matching TRBD2. The CDR3 DNA sequence: TGCAGTGCTAGTCAGGCTAGCGGGAGTACCCAGTACTTC. Amino acid sequence: CSASQASGSTQYF.